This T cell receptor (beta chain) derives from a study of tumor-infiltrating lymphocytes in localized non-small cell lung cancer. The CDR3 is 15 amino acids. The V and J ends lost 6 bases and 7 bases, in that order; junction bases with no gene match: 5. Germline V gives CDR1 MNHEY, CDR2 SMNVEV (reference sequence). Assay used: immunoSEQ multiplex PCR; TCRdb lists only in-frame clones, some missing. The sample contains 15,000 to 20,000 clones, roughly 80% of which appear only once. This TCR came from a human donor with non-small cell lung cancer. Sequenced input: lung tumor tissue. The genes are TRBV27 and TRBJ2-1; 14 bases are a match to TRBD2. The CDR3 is CASRTGTSGRNEQFF. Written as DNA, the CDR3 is TGTGCCAGCAGAACCGGGACTAGCGGGAGAAATGAGCAGTTCTTC.